The T cell receptor beta chain under discussion was sequenced for a study of T cells in Graves' hyperthyroidism and ophthalmopathy. General study results and limits: Ophthalmopathy, which appeared later, was predicted by the model a median approximately 6.7 months before onset.

Each diagnosis drew on symptoms, thyroxine, TRAb, thyroid ultrasound and orbital computed tomography findings. This clonotype has a count of ten or more. Its specificity is not known. TCR beta CDR3 regions were amplified from RNA. First-round RT-PCR with HTBI primers amplified the TCR CDR3 region. TCRdb re-analysed the multiplex PCR reads in MiXCR, keeping a single row per CDR3 protein. The data hold around 600,000 distinct CDR3 sequences, with approximately 15% observed a single time. The V end lost 8 bases, the J end lost 0 bases, and 13 bases lay between the germline ends. Germline CDR1 MNHNS, CDR2 SASEGT. The CDR3 has 15 residues.

The sequencing input was blood. The chain employs TRBV6-1 and TRBJ2-2, with a tentative D call TRBD1 (6 bases). This TCR was recovered from a woman aged 18-30 years with Graves' ophthalmopathy. For the CDR3, the DNA is TGTGCCAGCCAAGTGGCAGGGGCGAACACCGGGGAGCTGTTTTTT. It yields the protein CASQVAGANTGELFF.